The subject of this entry is one T cell receptor beta chain. Its antigen has not been determined. It has no much larger one-base neighbor in the sample; base qualities were not kept. The sample comes from a study of T cell responses to AZD1222 COVID-19 vaccine (dated by TCRdb to about 2021). Concerning the study at large: AZD1222 recipients given second doses at about 4 weeks or at about 12 weeks were pooled, since spike-specific TCR depth and breadth were not found to differ between the two schedules. A total of over 230 trial participants underwent TCR sequencing, of whom approximately 200 had received two doses of AZD1222 and some 25 had received two doses of the MenACWY control vaccine. Trial participants were enrolled into age subgroups of 18-55, 56-69 and 70-plus years, which contained approximately 150, 28 and 58 TCR-sequenced participants, respectively.

On the study overall, not on this receptor specifically: The 56-69-year group was small, and its depth increase did not reach significance, likely because of low power. Participants were mostly white British, with more females than males. The authors suggested clonal diversity may have been underestimated. No day 14 peak-response samples were available, so repertoires were characterized only after the peak T cell response. After two AZD1222 doses, both the breadth and the depth of spike-specific TCRs were significantly higher than at day 0 and than in MenACWY recipients. Vaccine-associated CD4 TCRs spanned the whole spike protein, with dominant responses in regions 160-218 and 743-854. Only a handful of AZD1222 recipients were SARS-CoV-2 seropositive at baseline, limiting conclusions about previously exposed vaccinees. Reportedly, close to half of the unique spike-specific TCRs recognized epitopes lying outside the regions that are mutated in the B.1.351 and B.1.1.7 variants.

In light of the paper, this sample's time point label describes: baseline before first vaccination. Samples from vaccinated people were obtained from the UK trials COV001 and COV002, which included a single-blind randomized controlled phase 2/3 trial of AZD1222 (ChAdOx1 nCoV-19) in healthy adults. For TCRbeta chain sequencing, PBMC samples from trial participants were taken at day 0 and at day 28 after the second dose. The CDR3 regions of human TCRbeta chains were subjected to immunosequencing. On the authors' methods: TCRs in the repertoires were matched against a reference library of SARS-CoV-2-specific TCRs that had been generated with the MIRA antigen-specificity platform. Breadth meant the fraction of unique TCRs that were SARS-CoV-2-associated, whereas depth meant the fraction of total T cells that were SARS-CoV-2-associated. Using the MIRA data, each spike-specific TCR was mapped to the spike region that the TCR reacts to and placed in a CD4 or CD8 class. Log10-transformed breadth and depth values were compared by one-way ANOVA with Sidak's multiple comparisons tests. TCRdb stores this immuneACCESS table with in-frame sequences only. Part of the clones is absent; in the studies checked, under half of the shortfall reflects unresolved V genes, and no reason is known for the rest. From that table come the V and J calls and clone size; the DNA was used to work out D and trimming. A total of roughly 120,000 clones appear in this sample, 85% to 95% of them only once. The ten largest clones take up about 7.8% of the sample.

Per the germline V gene, MDHEN is the CDR1 and SYDVKM is the CDR2. From cysteine to phenylalanine, the CDR3 is 13 amino acids long. The only DNA kept is the CDR3, 39 bases in frame from the first base. V is cut back by 8 bases and J by 7 bases, with 8 bases in the junction unmatched. The sequences come from peripheral blood, collected on day 0 of AZD1222 vaccination. The sequence came from an adult in good health. This chain joins TRBV28 to TRBJ1-5; 7 of the junction bases match TRBD1. CDR3 region: CASLRQGGQPQHF. The nucleotide sequence is given as TGTGCCAGCCTTCGACAGGGCGGCCAGCCCCAGCATTTT.